This entry lists 20 T cell receptor beta chains sequenced from one sample in a study of beta chain features in type 1 diabetes. Overall study findings and caveats: People with Type 1 diabetes carried modestly yet significantly shorter TCRB CDR3s in all four CD4+ subsets.

The antigens of these receptors remain unknown. Investigators reverse transcribed all isolated RNA, so they sequenced expressed TCRB transcripts. The method was immunoSEQ multiplex PCR; TCRdb's version includes in-frame clones alone and lacks a portion of them. The sample has roughly 180,000 clones, about 8% seen once; the top ten hold about 0.9%. Sequencing input: central memory CD4+ T cells from blood. These receptors all stem from a woman in her thirties or forties with type 1 diabetes.

This clone was counted a few times. This sequence joins TRBV11-1 and TRBJ2-2; 11 bases are a match to TRBD2. The CDR3 sequence is 17 residues long. Germline V gives CDR1 SGHAT, CDR2 FQDESV (reference sequence). Unmatched junction bases numbered 4, after V lost 2 bases and J lost 2 bases. The CDR3 DNA reads TGTGCCAGCAGCTTAAGGCTAGCGGGAGGCAACACCGGGGAGCTGTTTTTT. This codes for CASSLRLAGGNTGELFF.

This clone was recorded a few times. The CDR3 coding sequence is TGTGCCAGCAGCGTAGGTAGTTGGGACAGGGATCGAGGCTACACCTTC. Encoded protein: CASSVGSWDRDRGYTF. V gene TRBV9 combines with J gene TRBJ1-2; the match to TRBD1 covers 9 bases. With 0 bases clipped from V and 8 bases from J, the junction kept 11 bases outside the gene matches. The CDR3 is 16 residues long. CDR1 SGDLS and CDR2 YYNGEE come from the germline V gene.

The chain has TRBV28 and TRBJ1-4; D unresolved. Germline V gene lookup returns CDR1 MDHEN and CDR2 SYDVKM. The CDR3 consists of 15 residues. Trimming took 4 bases from V and 0 from J, leaving 9 bases between them. The CDR3 DNA sequence: TGTGCCAGCAGTTCCACAGCCGCAACTAATGAAAAACTGTTTTTT. This codes for CASSSTAATNEKLFF. Variable domain in full (rest from reference TRBV28 and TRBJ1-4): DVKVTQSSRYLVKRTGEKVFLECVQDMDHENMFWYRQDPGLGLRLIYFSYDVKMKEKGDIPEGYSVSREKKERFSLILESASTNQTSMYLCASSSTAATNEKLFFGSGTQLSVL.

This clone was picked up a small number of times. V is TRBV2 and J is TRBJ1-3; 9 bases fit TRBD1. CDR1 is SNHLY and CDR2 is FYNNEI in the germline V gene. The CDR3 extends over 15 amino acids. Trimming at V came to 5 bases and at J to 2 bases, leaving 4 bases not matched to a gene. CDR3 amino acids: CASSQQGAAGNTIYF. CDR3 DNA sequence: TGTGCCAGCAGTCAACAGGGGGCGGCTGGAAACACCATATATTTT.

As to this clone: The sample contains more than one DNA sequence encoding this CDR3. V gene TRBV7-3 combines with J gene TRBJ1-1; possible D gene TRBD1, 5 bases. CDR1 is SGHTA, CDR2 FQGTGA, per germline. The length of the CDR3 is 13 residues. V gave up 4 bases and J gave up 2 bases, with 8 bases separating them. CDR3: CASSSTVNTEAFF. In DNA form, the CDR3 reads TGTGCCAGCAGCTCGACAGTAAACACTGAAGCTTTCTTT.

V and J are TRBV11-2 and TRBJ2-7; D may be TRBD2 (5 bases). Trimming cost V 5 bases and J 9 bases, with 20 bases left between them. This CDR3 region has 14 residues. CDR1 is SGHAT and CDR2 is FQNNGV in the germline V gene. The CDR3 loop is CASSLGISSAGQYF. The CDR3 DNA follows: TGTGCCAGCAGCCTCGGGATCTCCTCGGCGGGGCAGTACTTC.

This clone was detected only a few times. The chain has TRBV7-2 and TRBJ2-7; 10 bases fit TRBD2. Unmatched junction bases numbered 3, after V lost 1 base and J lost 3 bases. Looked up from germline, CDR1 is SGHTA and CDR2 is FQGNSA. This CDR3 has 15 amino acids. The CDR3 bases are TGTGCCAGCAGCTTAGGCAGCGGGGGGGTCTACGAGCAGTACTTC. Protein: CASSLGSGGVYEQYF.

Here the CDR3 DNA reads TGTGCCAGCAGCAAGGAGACAGGAGGTGGCTACACCTTC. This translates into CASSKETGGGYTF. V and J are TRBV5-4 and TRBJ1-2; D may be TRBD1 (6 bases). This CDR3 has 13 amino acids. V dropped 4 bases and J dropped 7 bases, with 14 bases sitting between them. Per germline, CDR1 SGHNT and CDR2 YYREEE (reference sequence).

The chain couples TRBV6-5 to TRBJ2-1, with 13 positions matching TRBD2. From germline, CDR1 is MNHEY and CDR2 SVGAGI. The CDR3 spans 15 residues. V gave up 2 bases and J gave up 10 bases; unmatched junction bases: 5. This CDR3 is CASSYGLAGVREQFF. The CDR3 DNA follows: TGTGCCAGCAGTTACGGACTAGCGGGAGTTCGCGAGCAGTTCTTC.

The sample holds many counts of this clone. The chain joins TRBV19 to TRBJ1-2, with a weak D call TRBD1 (6 bases). The length of the CDR3 is 13 residues. Germline values: CDR1 LNHDA, CDR2 SQIVND (reference sequence). The V gene lost 8 bases and the J gene lost 7 bases, with 17 bases spanning the gap. CDR3 in amino acids: CASVRQGFFGYTF. As DNA, the CDR3 is TGTGCCAGTGTACGCCAGGGGTTCTTTGGCTACACCTTC.

The sample holds a few counts of this clone. The chain employs TRBV19 and TRBJ2-6, with 9 bases fitting TRBD2. V shed 5 bases, J shed 0 bases, and the junction held 8 bases outside the gene matches. Germline assignment: CDR1 LNHDA and CDR2 SQIVND (reference sequence). The CDR3 is 18 amino acids. CDR3 DNA sequence: TGTGCCAGTAGTGCGACTAGCGGACTCGGCTCTGGGGCCAACGTCCTGACTTTC. Translation: CASSATSGLGSGANVLTF.

This rearrangement joins TRBV6-5 to TRBJ2-7; weak D call: TRBD1 (5 bases). V was shortened by 8 bases and J by 3 bases, with 8 bases between the two germline ends. CDR3 size: 11 residues. CDR1 is MNHEY and CDR2 is SVGAGI in the germline V gene. This CDR3 reads CASGAYYEQYF. The DNA of the CDR3 is TGTGCCAGCGGGGCTTACTACGAGCAGTACTTC.

The chain uses TRBV28 and TRBJ1-5, with a weak D call TRBD1 (6 bases). V lost 10 bases to trimming and J lost 2 bases, with 9 bases between them. The germline gives CDR1 MDHEN, CDR2 SYDVKM. The CDR3 extends over 12 amino acids. This CDR3 reads CATWTGNQPQHF. The DNA of the CDR3 is TGTGCCACCTGGACAGGCAATCAGCCCCAGCATTTT.

This clone was seen repeatedly, ten times or more. The chain uses TRBV11-2 and TRBJ2-4; D perhaps matches TRBD2 (6 bases). Trimming took off 0 bases at V and 8 bases at J, with 11 bases between the two ends. The germline V gene has CDR1 SGHAT and CDR2 FQNNGV. The CDR3 is 14 amino acids. The CDR3 DNA sequence: TGTGCCAGCAGCTTAGATTCCCCGGGGGACATTCAGTACTTC. It yields the protein CASSLDSPGDIQYF.

The V and J genes are TRBV20-1 and TRBJ2-5; D is unclear. Per germline, CDR1 DFQATT and CDR2 SNEGSKA (reference sequence). This CDR3 contains 11 residues. V shed 4 bases and J shed 2 bases, with 5 bases lying between them. CDR3 sequence reads: CSATRQETQYF. The DNA of the CDR3 is TGCAGTGCTACCAGACAAGAGACCCAGTACTTC.

This clone came up a few times. This chain links TRBV7-8 with TRBJ2-3; TRBD2 matches at 13 bases. The CDR3 spans 16 residues. Germline CDR1 reads SGHVS; CDR2 reads FQNEAQ. Unmatched junction bases numbered 5, after V lost 3 bases and J lost 5 bases. CDR3 nucleotide sequence: TGTGCCAGCAGCTTTGGACTAGCGGGAGTAGTAGATACGCAGTATTTT. It specifies CASSFGLAGVVDTQYF.

This clone has ten or more counts. The chain employs TRBV29-1 and TRBJ1-2; TRBD1 aligns across 7 bases. This CDR3 is 12 amino acids long. V gave up 5 bases and J gave up 4 bases; unmatched junction bases: 4. Germline V gene lookup returns CDR1 SQVTM and CDR2 ANQGSEA. CDR3: CSVRQGLYGYTF. The CDR3 DNA sequence: TGCAGCGTTAGACAGGGCCTCTATGGCTACACCTTC. The whole variable domain, remainder taken from reference TRBV29-1 and TRBJ1-2, is SAVISQKPSRDICQRGTSLTIQCQVDSQVTMMFWYRQQPGQSLTLIATANQGSEATYESGFVIDKFPISRPNLTFSTLTVSNMSPEDSSIYLCSVRQGLYGYTFGSGTRLTVV.

This clone was seen a handful of times. The chain links TRBV28 to TRBJ2-7; D is unresolved. Trimming pared 3 bases from V and 1 base from J, leaving 13 bases between. The CDR3 loop spans 15 amino acids. CDR1 MDHEN and CDR2 SYDVKM come from the germline V gene. CDR3 protein: CASSLPPQVSYEQYF. The DNA of the CDR3 is TGTGCCAGCAGTTTGCCCCCTCAGGTTTCCTACGAGCAGTACTTC.

The rearrangement joins TRBV5-8 to TRBJ1-5; 7 bases align to TRBD1. The CDR3 has 15 amino acids. The V gene's germline CDR1 is SGHTS and CDR2 YDEGEE. V shed 3 bases and J 3 bases; nucleotides not matched to a gene: 6. Written as DNA, the CDR3 is TGTGCCAGCAGCTCCGGACAGGCGATCAATCAGCCCCAGCATTTT. This encodes CASSSGQAINQPQHF.

This clone was detected many times. V gene TRBV9 combines with J gene TRBJ2-5; tentatively, D is TRBD1 (6 bases). V dropped 0 bases and J dropped 5 bases, with 20 bases sitting between them. Germline-derived CDR1 and CDR2 are SGDLS and YYNGEE. This CDR3 has 17 residues. CDR3: CASSVGGGSLGRETQYF. CDR3 nucleotide sequence: TGTGCCAGCAGCGTAGGAGGGGGATCGCTCGGCAGGGAGACCCAGTACTTC. The whole variable domain, filled in from reference TRBV9 and TRBJ2-5, reads DSGVTQTPKHLITATGQRVTLRCSPRSGDLSVYWYQQSLDQGLQFLIQYYNGEERAKGNILERFSAQQFPDLHSELNLSSLELGDSALYFCASSVGGGSLGRETQYFGPGTRLLVL.